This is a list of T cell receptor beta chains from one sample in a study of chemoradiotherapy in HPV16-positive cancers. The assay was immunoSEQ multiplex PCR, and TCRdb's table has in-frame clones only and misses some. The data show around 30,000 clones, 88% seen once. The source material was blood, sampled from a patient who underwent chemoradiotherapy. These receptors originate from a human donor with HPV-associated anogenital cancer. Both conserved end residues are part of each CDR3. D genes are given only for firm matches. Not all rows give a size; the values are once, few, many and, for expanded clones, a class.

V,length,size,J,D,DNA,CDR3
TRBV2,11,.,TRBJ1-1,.,TGTGCCAGTAGAGAGGGGCCGGAAGCTTTCTTT,CASREGPEAFF
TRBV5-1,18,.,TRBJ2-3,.,TGCGCCAGCACACTCATCAACTGGGTGGGGGAGGACGCAGATACGCAGTATTTT,CASTLINWVGEDADTQYF
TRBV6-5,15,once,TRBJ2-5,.,TGTGCCAGCAGTCCCTTTTTGGGCGGGCGGGAGACCCAGTACTTC,CASSPFLGGRETQYF
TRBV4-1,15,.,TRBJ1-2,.,TGCGCCAGCAGCCAAGATACACAGGGCGTTAGAGGCTACACCTTC,CASSQDTQGVRGYTF
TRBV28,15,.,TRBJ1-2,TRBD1,TGTGCCAGCAGTTTATTGCAGGGGGCGAACTATGGCTACACCTTC,CASSLLQGANYGYTF
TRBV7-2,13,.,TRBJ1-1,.,TGTGCCAGCAGTAGCCGAGCGGCCCCTGAAGCTTTCTTT,CASSSRAAPEAFF
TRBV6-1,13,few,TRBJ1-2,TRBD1,TGTGCCAGCAGTGAAGCGACAGGGGTGGGCTACACCTTC,CASSEATGVGYTF
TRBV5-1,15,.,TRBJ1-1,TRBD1,TGCGCCAGCAGCTCCCTTGACAGGGCTTATCCTGAAGCTTTCTTT,CASSSLDRAYPEAFF
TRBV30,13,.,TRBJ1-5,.,TGTGCCTGGAGTGTAGTGGAGAATCAGCCCCAGCATTTT,CAWSVVENQPQHF
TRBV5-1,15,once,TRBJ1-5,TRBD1,TGCGCCAGCAGCTTGGCAGGGGGGAATAATCAGCCCCAGCATTTT,CASSLAGGNNQPQHF
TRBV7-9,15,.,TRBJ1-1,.,TGTGCCAGCAGCTTAGTGGGGGGGCTTGGCACTGAAGCTTTCTTT,CASSLVGGLGTEAFF
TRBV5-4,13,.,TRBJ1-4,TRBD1,TGTGCCAGCAGCCAGGACAGGGGGCAAAAACTGTTTTTT,CASSQDRGQKLFF
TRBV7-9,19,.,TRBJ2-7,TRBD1,TGTGCCAGCAGCCCGACCGGGACAGGGAACCCGCTCAGATCCTACGAGCAGTACTTC,CASSPTGTGNPLRSYEQYF
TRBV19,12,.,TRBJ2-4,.,TGTGCCAGTAGTATAGATAAACGGATTCAGTACTTC,CASSIDKRIQYF
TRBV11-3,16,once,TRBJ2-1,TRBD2,TGTGCCAGCAGCTTAGGGGCTAGCGGGGCCTACAATGAGCAGTTCTTC,CASSLGASGAYNEQFF
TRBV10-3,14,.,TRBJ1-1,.,TGTGCCATCAGTGAACCCCCAGGGGACACTGAAGCTTTCTTT,CAISEPPGDTEAFF
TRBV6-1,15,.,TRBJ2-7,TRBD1,TGTGCCAGCAGTGAAGCGGGGACAGGGATCTACGAGCAGTACTTC,CASSEAGTGIYEQYF
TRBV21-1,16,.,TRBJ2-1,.,TGTGCCAGCAGCAAATGGGCGAGGGCCCCATACAATGAGCAGTTCTTC,CASSKWARAPYNEQFF
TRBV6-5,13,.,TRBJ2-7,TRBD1,TGTGCCAGCAGTGCGACAGGGACCTACGAGCAGTACTTC,CASSATGTYEQYF
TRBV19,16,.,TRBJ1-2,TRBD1,TGTGCCAGTAGTTTAGGGGGACAGGCCGATAACTATGGCTACACCTTC,CASSLGGQADNYGYTF
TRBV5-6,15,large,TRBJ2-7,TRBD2,TGTGCCAGCAGCTGGGGACTAGCGGGGGAGTACGAGCAGTACTTC,CASSWGLAGEYEQYF
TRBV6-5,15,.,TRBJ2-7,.,TGTGCCAGCAGTTCGGGCGGATTGGGCCAGGTCGAGCAGTACTTC,CASSSGGLGQVEQYF
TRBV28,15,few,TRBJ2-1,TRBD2,TGTGCCAGCAGTTCGGGACTAGCGGGAGTGGATGAGCAGTTCTTC,CASSSGLAGVDEQFF
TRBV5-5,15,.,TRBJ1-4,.,TGTGCCAGCAGCTTTACAGGAGCAACTAATGAAAAACTGTTTTTT,CASSFTGATNEKLFF
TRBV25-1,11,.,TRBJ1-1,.,TGTGCCAGCAGTGTCTATGATGAAGCTTTCTTT,CASSVYDEAFF
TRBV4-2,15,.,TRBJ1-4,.,TGTGCCAGCAGCGGGCCGGGGACACCTAATGAAAAACTGTTTTTT,CASSGPGTPNEKLFF
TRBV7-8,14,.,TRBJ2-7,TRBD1,TGTGCCAGCACCGGGGGGACAGGGGCGCGGGAGCAGTACTTC,CASTGGTGAREQYF
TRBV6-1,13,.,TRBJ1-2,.,TGTGCCAGCAGCGAAGTCCCGGGGGTTGGCTACACCTTC,CASSEVPGVGYTF
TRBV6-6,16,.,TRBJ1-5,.,TGTGCCAGCAGTTACTTCCCAAAGAATAGCAATCAGCCCCAGCATTTT,CASSYFPKNSNQPQHF
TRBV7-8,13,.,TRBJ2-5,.,TGTGCCAGCAGCCTTAATATTGGGGAGACCCAGTACTTC,CASSLNIGETQYF
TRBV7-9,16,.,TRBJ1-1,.,TGTGCCAGCAGCTTAAGAGGTGGGGTGGGGAACACTGAAGCTTTCTTT,CASSLRGGVGNTEAFF
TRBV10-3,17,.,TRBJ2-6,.,TGTGCCATCAGTGAACCGGGTGGCGTCGCGGGGGCCAACGTCCTGACTTTC,CAISEPGGVAGANVLTF
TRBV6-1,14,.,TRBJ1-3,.,TGTGCCAGCAGTGGGACTAGGGCTGGAAACACCATATATTTT,CASSGTRAGNTIYF
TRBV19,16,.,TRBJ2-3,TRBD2,TGTGCCAGTAGTAACATGCTAGCGGGAGGTTCGGATACGCAGTATTTT,CASSNMLAGGSDTQYF
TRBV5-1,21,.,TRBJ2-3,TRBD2,TGCGCCAGCAGCTTGGACGGGAGTCCGCTAGCGGGGGGGCTGAAACGGAATACGCAGTATTTT,CASSLDGSPLAGGLKRNTQYF
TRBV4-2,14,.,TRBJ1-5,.,TGTGCCAGCAGCCAAGATGGCGGAAATCAGCCCCAGCATTTT,CASSQDGGNQPQHF
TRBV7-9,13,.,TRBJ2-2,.,TGTGCCAGCAGCCCGTGGGATGGCGGGGAGCTGTTTTTT,CASSPWDGGELFF
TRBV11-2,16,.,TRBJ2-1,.,TGTGCCAGCAGCCATTTCGAACGGGCGCGAGACAATGAGCAGTTCTTC,CASSHFERARDNEQFF
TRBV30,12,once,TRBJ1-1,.,TGTGCCTGGACCCGGTCAGTCGGTGAAGCTTTCTTT,CAWTRSVGEAFF
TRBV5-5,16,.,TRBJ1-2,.,TGTGCCAGCAGCTTGTCGCTCCTGGAGACTAACTATGGCTACACCTTC,CASSLSLLETNYGYTF
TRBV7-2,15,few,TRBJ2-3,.,TGTGCCAGCAGCTTTTACGGTGGACCTACAGATACGCAGTATTTT,CASSFYGGPTDTQYF
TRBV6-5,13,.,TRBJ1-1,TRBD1,TGTGCCAGCACCTACAGGGGAGGCGCTGAAGCTTTCTTT,CASTYRGGAEAFF
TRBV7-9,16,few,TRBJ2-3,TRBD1,TGTGCCAGCAGCGACCTATGGACAGGCGCCACAGATACGCAGTATTTT,CASSDLWTGATDTQYF
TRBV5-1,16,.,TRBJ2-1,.,TGCGCCAGCAGCTTGGGGGGAAGTTTTTCCTACAATGAGCAGTTCTTC,CASSLGGSFSYNEQFF
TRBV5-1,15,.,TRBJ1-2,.,TGCGCCAGCAGCGGGGGGAGGCAAGCTAACTATGGCTACACCTTC,CASSGGRQANYGYTF
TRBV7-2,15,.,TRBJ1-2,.,TGTGCCAGCAGCTTGGAGGGGCTTTATATCGATGGCTACACCTTC,CASSLEGLYIDGYTF
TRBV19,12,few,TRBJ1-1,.,TGTGCCAGTAGTGCAGACAGCCGTAAGGCTTTCTTT,CASSADSRKAFF
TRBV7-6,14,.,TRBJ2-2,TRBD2,TGTGCCAGCTTAGCGGGGGGGAACACCGGGGAGCTGTTTTTT,CASLAGGNTGELFF
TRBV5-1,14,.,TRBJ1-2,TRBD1,TGCGCCAGCAGCCTATTGACAGGGTCCTATGGCTACACCTTC,CASSLLTGSYGYTF